This T cell receptor beta chain is drawn from a study of blood T cells in healthy people across ages. Donation came from healthy Caucasian individuals in Russia who were aged roughly 6 to 95. Alongside a J-beta primer mix, a sample-barcoded 5' primer served in a second PCR lasting roughly 7 to 11 cycles. Using its own MiXCR run on the 5' RACE reads, TCRdb lists one record per CDR3 protein. Here the sample spans about 1.4 million distinct CDR3 sequences, 45% to 70% being singletons. Points on this clonotype: Its antigen is unknown.

Whole-study results and caveats: Older individuals had lower TCR beta diversity per million T cells (the decline was roughly linear). It was not possible, with unsorted PBMCs, to conclusively compare naive and antigen-experienced cells.

Material: blood. This receptor was obtained from a man younger than 35 in good health.

The CDR3 region has the DNA TGTGCCAGCAGTGGACCCAGGGCGGACACTGAAGCTTTCTTT. As protein: CASSGPRADTEAFF. The chain carries TRBV25-1 and TRBJ1-1, with a weak D call TRBD1 (5 bases). V was pared by 4 bases and J by 3 bases, with 12 bases between. This CDR3 spans 14 amino acids. The V gene's germline CDR1 is MGHDK and CDR2 SYGVNS.